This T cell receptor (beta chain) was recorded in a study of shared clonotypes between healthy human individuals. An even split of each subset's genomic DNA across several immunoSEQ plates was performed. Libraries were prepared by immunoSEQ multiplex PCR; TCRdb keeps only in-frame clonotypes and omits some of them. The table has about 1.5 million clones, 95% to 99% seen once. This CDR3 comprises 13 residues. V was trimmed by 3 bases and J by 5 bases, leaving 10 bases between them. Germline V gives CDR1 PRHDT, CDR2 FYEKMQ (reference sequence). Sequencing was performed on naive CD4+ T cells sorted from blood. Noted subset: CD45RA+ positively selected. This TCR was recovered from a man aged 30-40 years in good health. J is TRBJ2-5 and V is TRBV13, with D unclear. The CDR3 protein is CASSFYGVETQYF. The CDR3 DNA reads TGTGCCAGCAGCTTTTACGGCGTGGAGACCCAGTACTTC.